The text below deals with one TCR beta chain. Its antigen is undetermined. This sample is part of a study of shared clonotypes between healthy human individuals. Points from the study as a whole: Clonotypes which were not shared had lower generation probabilities than clonotypes that all four donors shared.

None of the donors, who were healthy HIV-negative adults, had recently had acute infections or vaccinations. It was into CD45RA+ naive and CD45RA-negative memory subsets that the CD4+ cells were split. The table came from immunoSEQ multiplex PCR; TCRdb's copy has only in-frame clones and leaves some out. Among about 2 million clones listed, about 95% were seen once. The CDR3 spans 16 residues. The germline gives CDR1 LGHNA, CDR2 YSLEER. Trimming left V 4 bases short and J 9 bases short, with 22 bases between. The material sequenced was naive CD4+ T cells sorted from blood. Documented subset: CD45RA+ positively selected. The source is a man younger than 30 in good health. This rearrangement joins TRBV4-3 to TRBJ2-1, with D perhaps TRBD2 (7 bases). CDR3 protein: CASSRAGVGAGAEQFF. CDR3 nucleotides: TGCGCCAGCAGCCGGGCAGGAGTGGGGGCGGGGGCTGAGCAGTTCTTC.